The 27 T cell receptor beta chains below all came from one sample that was sequenced in a study of blood T cell repertoires in COVID-19. Using immunoSEQ multiplex PCR, the repertoire was profiled, and TCRdb retains in-frame clones only, with some absent. The sample shows a few hundred thousand clones, around four fifths of them seen only once. The sequenced sample was peripheral blood. These receptors all stem from a woman aged 45 to 65 with active or convalescent COVID-19.

Of note for this clone: The sample carries other DNA sequences with the same CDR3. The chain has TRBV6-2 or TRBV6-3 and TRBJ2-5; 13 positions agree with TRBD2. The CDR3 has 15 amino acids. Germline CDR1 is MNHEY and CDR2 is SVGEGT. V trimming: 6 bases; J trimming: 5 bases; junction bases outside the gene matches: 6. The CDR3 here is CASSWTSGSGETQYF. CDR3 coding DNA: TGTGCCAGCAGCTGGACTAGCGGGAGCGGGGAGACCCAGTACTTC.

The chain employs TRBV5-6 and TRBJ2-6; D is ambiguous. The CDR3 consists of 16 residues. V dropped 0 bases and J dropped 1 base, with 8 bases sitting between them. The germline V gene encodes CDR1 SGHDT and CDR2 YYEEEE. The CDR3 DNA reads as TGTGCCAGCAGCTTGGACCTCGGGTCTGGGGCCAACGTCCTGACTTTC. This gives the protein CASSLDLGSGANVLTF.

This chain uses TRBV28 with TRBJ1-5; D is possibly TRBD1 (5 bases). Trimming pared 10 bases from V and 4 bases from J, leaving 26 bases between. Germline V gives CDR1 MDHEN, CDR2 SYDVKM. The length of the CDR3 is 17 residues. CDR3: CAITESGGIGLNQPQHF. CDR3 sequence (DNA): TGTGCCATCACTGAGTCCGGGGGGATTGGACTAAATCAGCCCCAGCATTTT.

The sample holds many counts of this clone. V usage is TRBV6-5 and J usage is TRBJ1-2; 8 bases are a match to TRBD1. Germline V gene sequence: CDR1 MNHEY, CDR2 SVGAGI. J lost 8 bases, V lost 4 bases, and 3 bases had no gene match. The CDR3 has 12 residues. CDR3 sequence: CASSWTGQGYTF. The CDR3 DNA is TGTGCCAGCAGTTGGACAGGGCAGGGCTACACCTTC.

This clone has a handful of counts. The chain combines TRBV27 with TRBJ1-6; TRBD1 is a possible D gene (5 bases). Per germline, CDR1 MNHEY and CDR2 SMNVEV (reference sequence). The length of the CDR3 is 15 residues. V dropped 5 bases and J dropped 6 bases, with 14 bases sitting between them. The CDR3 protein is CASSLTGLRNSPLHF. The CDR3 DNA follows: TGTGCCAGCAGTCTTACGGGACTGCGTAATTCACCCCTCCACTTT.

V and J are TRBV7-8 and TRBJ1-2, with D possibly being TRBD1 (5 bases). CDR1 is SGHVS, CDR2 FQNEAQ, per germline. V lost 5 bases and J lost 4, with 17 bases in between. This CDR3 spans 15 amino acids. CDR3 nucleotides: TGTGCCAGCAGCCCCGACAGTTCAGCTTTCTATGGCTACACCTTC. Its translation is CASSPDSSAFYGYTF. The variable domain in full, completed from reference TRBV7-8 and TRBJ1-2, reads GAGVSQSPRYKVAKRGQDVALRCDPISGHVSLFWYQQALGQGPEFLTYFQNEAQLDKSGLPSDRFFAERPEGSVSTLKIQRTQQEDSAVYLCASSPDSSAFYGYTFGSGTRLTVV.

This chain links TRBV7-8 with TRBJ2-7; 7 bases align to TRBD1. Germline V CDR1 and CDR2: SGHVS, FQNEAQ. V was pared by 1 base and J by 4 bases, with 4 bases of the junction left unmatched. The CDR3 runs to 14 residues. CDR3 nucleotides: TGTGCCAGCAGCTTAGGGCAGGGGGTGTACGAGCAGTACTTC. This sequence encodes CASSLGQGVYEQYF.

The V and J genes are TRBV2 and TRBJ1-2; a weak D match, TRBD1 (5 bases). Trimming took off 4 bases at V and 7 bases at J, with 13 bases between the two ends. CDR1 is SNHLY and CDR2 is FYNNEI in the germline V gene. This CDR3 comprises 13 residues. The CDR3 protein is CASSGQGEGGYTF. The CDR3 DNA is TGTGCCAGCAGTGGTCAAGGGGAGGGTGGCTACACCTTC. The full variable domain, with the rest looked up from reference TRBV2 and TRBJ1-2, is EPEVTQTPSHQVTQMGQEVILRCVPISNHLYFYWYRQILGQKVEFLVSFYNNEISEKSEIFDDQFSVERPDGSNFTLKIRSTKLEDSAMYFCASSGQGEGGYTFGSGTRLTVV.

On this clone: The same CDR3 also results from other DNA sequences found in this sample. J is TRBJ1-1 and V is TRBV5-1, with D possibly matching TRBD1 (6 bases). Germline CDR1 and CDR2: SGHRS and YFSETQ. V was clipped by 0 bases and J by 1 base, with 7 bases between them. This CDR3 comprises 14 residues. The CDR3 bases are TGCGCCAGCAGCTTGGTCAGGGGGAACACTGAAGCTTTCTTT. Translated: CASSLVRGNTEAFF.

The rearrangement links TRBV9 to TRBJ1-5; D possibly corresponds to TRBD1 (5 bases). This CDR3 spans 14 amino acids. CDR1 SGDLS and CDR2 YYNGEE come from the germline V gene. V gave up 2 bases and J gave up 0 bases, with 6 bases separating them. In nucleotides, the CDR3 is TGTGCCAGCAGCGTGGGGGGTAGCAATCAGCCCCAGCATTTT. Its protein product is CASSVGGSNQPQHF.

The rearrangement uses TRBV29-1 and TRBJ2-7; TRBD2 might be the D (5 bases). Germline V gene lookup returns CDR1 SQVTM and CDR2 ANQGSEA. V was clipped by 7 bases and J by 3 bases, with 16 bases between them. This CDR3 is 13 amino acids long. As DNA, the CDR3 is TGCAGCGCTGCCGGGAAAGGTTTCTACGAGCAGTACTTC. Translating it yields CSAAGKGFYEQYF.

This chain joins TRBV7-8 and TRBJ1-2, with D tentatively TRBD1 (5 bases). Germline CDR1 reads SGHVS; CDR2 reads FQNEAQ. CDR3 length: 14 amino acids. V was pared by 5 bases and J by 4 bases, with 14 bases between. CDR3 in DNA: TGTGCCAGCAGCGTTTACGACAGTTTCTATGGCTACACCTTC. It codes for CASSVYDSFYGYTF.

This chain uses TRBV19 with TRBJ1-5; 9 positions match TRBD1. V trimming: 2 bases; J trimming: 2 bases; junction bases outside the gene matches: 13. The CDR3 consists of 19 residues. CDR1 and CDR2 (germline): LNHDA, SQIVND (reference sequence). CDR3 nucleotides: TGTGCCAGTAGTATAAAAGGGACAGGGACCCCAGGACGCAATCAGCCCCAGCATTTT. Translation: CASSIKGTGTPGRNQPQHF. Variable domain in full (rest from reference TRBV19 and TRBJ1-5): DGGITQSPKYLFRKEGQNVTLSCEQNLNHDAMYWYRQDPGQGLRLIYYSQIVNDFQKGDIAEGYSVSREKKESFPLTVTSAQKNPTAFYLCASSIKGTGTPGRNQPQHFGDGTRLSIL.

The chain joins TRBV6-5 to TRBJ2-7; TRBD2 matches at 10 bases. J lost 5 bases, V lost 6 bases, and 10 bases had no gene match. In germline, CDR1 is MNHEY, CDR2 SVGAGI. The CDR3 has 15 residues. The CDR3 DNA sequence: TGTGCCAGCAGCTTAGCGGGAGGAATGGTGGACGAGCAGTACTTC. Its translation: CASSLAGGMVDEQYF.

The genes are TRBV14 and TRBJ2-5; D remains unclear. Trimming removed 2 bases from V and 0 bases from J, with 7 bases in between. Germline V lookup: CDR1 SGHDN, CDR2 FVKESK. The CDR3 runs to 14 residues. The CDR3 sequence is CASSQLEDQETQYF. In DNA, the CDR3 is TGTGCCAGCAGCCAATTAGAAGACCAAGAGACCCAGTACTTC.

There are a few counts of this clone. The J gene is TRBJ2-3, the V gene TRBV7-2, with TRBD2 matching over 11 bases. With 3 bases clipped from V and 0 bases from J, the junction kept 2 bases outside the gene matches. The CDR3 covers 16 residues. The germline CDR1 and CDR2 sequences are SGHTA and FQGNSA. The CDR3 DNA sequence: TGTGCCAGCAGCTTGGGACTAGCGGCTAGCACAGATACGCAGTATTTT. Protein sequence: CASSLGLAASTDTQYF.

The rearrangement joins TRBV10-1 to TRBJ2-7; TRBD2 aligns across 8 bases. The CDR3 length is 18 residues. Germline V gives CDR1 WNHNN, CDR2 SYGVQD (reference sequence). V lost 2 bases and J lost 2; bases outside the gene matches: 14. In DNA, the CDR3 is TGCGCCAGCAGTGAGCCCCGGGGGGGGCCACGCTGGCCCTACGAGCAGTACTTC. Residues: CASSEPRGGPRWPYEQYF.

The gene calls are TRBV6-1 and TRBJ2-7; weak D call: TRBD2 (5 bases). Germline assignment: CDR1 MNHNS and CDR2 SASEGT. V lost 3 bases, J lost 5 bases, and 17 bases lay in between. The length of the CDR3 is 15 residues. CDR3 coding DNA: TGTGCCAGCAGTGATTATCTAGCTCGAGTCGACGAGCAGTACTTC. Translating it yields CASSDYLARVDEQYF.

This chain links TRBV25-1 with TRBJ2-3; 9 bases fit TRBD1. The CDR3 has 17 residues. Germline V gene data show CDR1 as MGHDK and CDR2 as SYGVNS. Trimming removed 1 base from V and 2 bases from J; junction bases left unmatched: 7. CDR3 sequence (DNA): TGTGCCAGCAGTGAATTCCGAGGGACAGGGAACACAGATACGCAGTATTTT. This gives the protein CASSEFRGTGNTDTQYF.

The gene calls are TRBV7-2 and TRBJ2-5; D not certain. This CDR3 contains 14 residues. Between the trimmed V and J ends, which lost 6 bases and 2 bases, there was a span of 13 bases. Germline loops: CDR1 SGHTA, CDR2 FQGNSA. CDR3 protein: CASRFSLGQETQYF. CDR3 sequence (DNA): TGTGCCAGCAGGTTCTCACTCGGTCAAGAGACCCAGTACTTC.

J is TRBJ2-2 and V is TRBV9, with 8 positions matching TRBD1. The J segment lost 4 bases and the V segment lost 5 bases, leaving 10 bases of the junction unmatched. The length of the CDR3 is 16 residues. Germline lookup yields CDR1 SGDLS and CDR2 YYNGEE. The DNA of the CDR3 is TGTGCCAGCAGAGGACAGGGAGGCCGAGGCACCGGGGAGCTGTTTTTT. It encodes CASRGQGGRGTGELFF.

This rearrangement joins TRBV18 to TRBJ1-2, with 7 bases that match TRBD1. The CDR3 sequence is 15 residues long. V shed 1 base and J 6 bases; nucleotides not matched to a gene: 8. The germline V gene encodes CDR1 KGHSH and CDR2 LQKENI. The CDR3 is CASSPLDRVGNGYTF. Written as DNA, the CDR3 is TGTGCCAGCTCACCACTTGACAGGGTAGGAAATGGCTACACCTTC.

This clone was seen a few times. The chain uses TRBV10-3 and TRBJ2-3; possible D gene TRBD2, 5 bases. The germline V gene encodes CDR1 ENHRY and CDR2 SYGVKD. The CDR3 totals 14 residues. V gave up 10 bases and J gave up 3 bases, with 17 bases separating them. The CDR3 is CATEVGVGTDTQYF. The CDR3, as DNA: TGTGCCACGGAGGTGGGAGTCGGGACAGATACGCAGTATTTT.

This clone was seen just once. The J gene is TRBJ2-7, the V gene TRBV30; 7 positions agree with TRBD1. The CDR3 spans 14 residues. V dropped 8 bases and J dropped 2; count of bases not matched to a gene: 12. CDR1 is GTSNPN, CDR2 SVGIG, per germline (reference sequence). The CDR3 coding sequence is TGTGCCGGACTCAGGGTCGACAGGGCCTACGAGCAGTACTTC. Translated: CAGLRVDRAYEQYF.

Note on this clone: A read error may account for a junction end that differs from germline. V usage is TRBV27 and J usage is TRBJ2-7, with 9 bases identical to TRBD2. The CDR3 spans 14 residues. The germline V gene encodes CDR1 MNHEY and CDR2 SMNVEV (reference sequence). The CDR3, as DNA: TGTGCCAGCAGATCTCGAGCAGCGGGAGGACCAATTAACTTC. Protein sequence: CASRSRAAGGPINF.

The chain couples TRBV3-1 (or the pseudogene TRBV3-2) to TRBJ2-7, with TRBD2 as a possible D gene (6 bases). Germline CDR1 reads LGHDT; CDR2 reads YNNKEL (reference sequence). This CDR3 region has 14 residues. Trimming removed 4 bases at V and 6 bases at J, with 16 bases between. For the CDR3, the DNA is TGTGCCAGCAGCCGTACTAGCAGATCGGGCGAGCAGTACTTC. Translated: CASSRTSRSGEQYF.

The rearrangement links TRBV6-5 to TRBJ2-3; TRBD1 is a possible D gene (6 bases). The germline V and J ends were trimmed by 2 bases and 3 bases, with 15 bases remaining between them. CDR3 length: 16 amino acids. The V gene's germline CDR1 is MNHEY and CDR2 SVGAGI. CDR3 sequence (DNA): TGTGCCAGCAGTTACGTCAGCAGGGGAGCGACAGATACGCAGTATTTT. This encodes CASSYVSRGATDTQYF.